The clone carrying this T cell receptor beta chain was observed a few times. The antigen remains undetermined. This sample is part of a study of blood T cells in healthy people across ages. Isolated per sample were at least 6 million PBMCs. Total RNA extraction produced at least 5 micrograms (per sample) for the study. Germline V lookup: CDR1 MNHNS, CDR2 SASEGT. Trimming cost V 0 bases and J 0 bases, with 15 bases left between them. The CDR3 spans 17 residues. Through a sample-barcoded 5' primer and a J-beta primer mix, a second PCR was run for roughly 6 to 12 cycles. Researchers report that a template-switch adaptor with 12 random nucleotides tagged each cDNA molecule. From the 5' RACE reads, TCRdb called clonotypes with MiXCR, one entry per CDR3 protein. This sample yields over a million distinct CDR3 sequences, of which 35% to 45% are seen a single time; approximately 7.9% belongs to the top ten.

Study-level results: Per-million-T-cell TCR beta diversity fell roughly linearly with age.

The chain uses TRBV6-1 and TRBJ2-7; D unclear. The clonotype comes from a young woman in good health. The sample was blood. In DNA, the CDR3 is TGTGCCAGCAGTGAAGCGGACCTTAACTTTTACTCCTACGAGCAGTACTTC. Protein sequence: CASSEADLNFYSYEQYF.